Frequency places the clone carrying this T cell receptor beta chain as medium-sized. The sample belongs to a study of T cell clusters in autoimmune cytopenias. About 39,000 genome equivalents of blood DNA were amplified for TRB. One tube held mixed TRB-A and TRB-B primer pools for touch-down PCR. TCRdb re-called the multiplex PCR reads, yielding one record per CDR3 amino acid sequence without DNA. The sample includes nearly 5,000 distinct CDR3 sequences. The CDR3 contains 15 residues. The sample was also linked to a second study, of T cell repertoires in aging, cancer and after chemotherapy. From that report: Chronic lymphocytic leukemia patients on fludarabine- or bendamustine-based regimens gave paired samples before and after chemotherapy. Untreated cancer patients had significantly lower blood TCR diversity than age-matched healthy donors.

This TCR was recovered from a human donor with chronic lymphocytic leukemia. The donor label of this sample is uncertain. Material for sequencing was peripheral blood. V and J are TRBV12-3 or TRBV12-4 and TRBJ2-3; TCRdb reports TRBD2, a call that lacks DNA to check it against. The CDR3 is CASSLWRGGEDTQYF.